These 3 T cell receptor beta chains originate from one sample sequenced in a study of blood T cell repertoires in COVID-19. Only in-frame clones appear in the TCRdb table, and some are missing; sequencing was by immunoSEQ multiplex PCR. The sample has around 140,000 clones, 81% seen once; the top ten hold about 8%. Material for sequencing was peripheral blood. These receptor sequences come from an older woman with active or convalescent COVID-19.

This chain uses TRBV9 with TRBJ2-1, with D hard to call. This CDR3 spans 15 amino acids. The germline V gene has CDR1 SGDLS and CDR2 YYNGEE. The ends were cut back, 5 bases at V and 7 bases at J, with 19 bases in the middle. The CDR3 is CASSYSPGLINEQFF. The CDR3 region has the DNA TGTGCCAGCAGTTACTCACCTGGGCTTATAAATGAGCAGTTCTTC.

The gene calls are TRBV18 and TRBJ1-6; 11 nucleotides align to TRBD1. The CDR3 is made up of 14 amino acids. Germline CDR1 is KGHSH and CDR2 is LQKENI. The V segment lost 6 bases and the J segment 9 bases; nucleotides outside the gene matches: 4. In DNA form, the CDR3 reads TGTGCCAGCTCCCCGGGACAGGGGGTTTCACCCCTCCACTTT. Its translation is CASSPGQGVSPLHF.

The chain combines TRBV5-1 with TRBJ1-6; maybe TRBD1 (5 bases). Between the trimmed V and J ends, which lost 0 bases and 5 bases, there was a span of 9 bases. The CDR3 length is 15 residues. The germline gives CDR1 SGHRS, CDR2 YFSETQ. Here the CDR3 DNA reads TGCGCCAGCAGCTTGGATCGGGGGAATAATTCACCCCTCCACTTT. This encodes CASSLDRGNNSPLHF.